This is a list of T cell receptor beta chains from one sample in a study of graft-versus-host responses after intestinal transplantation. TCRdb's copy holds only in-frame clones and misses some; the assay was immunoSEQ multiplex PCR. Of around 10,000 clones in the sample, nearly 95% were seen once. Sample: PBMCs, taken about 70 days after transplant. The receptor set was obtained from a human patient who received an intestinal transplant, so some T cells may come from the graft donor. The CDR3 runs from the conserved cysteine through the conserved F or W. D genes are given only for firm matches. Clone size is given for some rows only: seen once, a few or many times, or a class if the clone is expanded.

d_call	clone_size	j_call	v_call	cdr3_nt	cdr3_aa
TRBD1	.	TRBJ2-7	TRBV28	TGTGCCAGCCGGGACAGGGGATACGAGCAGTACTTC	CASRDRGYEQYF
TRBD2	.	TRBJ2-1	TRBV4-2	TGTGCCAGCAGCCAGGCCACTAGCGTCTCCTACAATGAGCAGTTCTTC	CASSQATSVSYNEQFF
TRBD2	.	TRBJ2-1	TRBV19	TGTGCCAGCCGTCTCCTAGCGGGAGGGCCTACCGAGCAGTTCTTC	CASRLLAGGPTEQFF
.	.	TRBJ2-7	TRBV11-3	TGTGCCAGCAGCTTTCTGCCTAATTACGAGCAGTACTTC	CASSFLPNYEQYF
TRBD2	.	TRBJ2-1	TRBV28	TGTGCCAGCAGTTTTGAGGGGACTAGCGGGTTAGATGAGCAGTTCTTC	CASSFEGTSGLDEQFF
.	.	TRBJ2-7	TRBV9	TGTGCCAGCAGCGAGGGGGGACCGAAGCAGTACTTC	CASSEGGPKQYF
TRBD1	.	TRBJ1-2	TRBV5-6	TGTGCCAGCAGCTTGGACAGGGGTCGAGGAGGCTACACCTTC	CASSLDRGRGGYTF
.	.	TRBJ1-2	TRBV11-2	TGTGCCAGCAGCCGCCCCCGCCTTAACTATGGCTACACCTTC	CASSRPRLNYGYTF
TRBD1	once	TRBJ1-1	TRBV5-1	TGCGCCAGCAGCTTGGCCCGGGCCGGACAGGCGGGCACTGAAGCTTTCTTT	CASSLARAGQAGTEAFF
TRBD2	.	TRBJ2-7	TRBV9	TGTGCCAGCAGCGTAGAGGGACTAGTTGAGGACGAGCAGTACTTC	CASSVEGLVEDEQYF
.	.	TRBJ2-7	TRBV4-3	TGCGCCAGCAGCCAAGATGGGCCCAGGGCGGACGAGCAGTACTTC	CASSQDGPRADEQYF
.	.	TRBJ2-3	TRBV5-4	TGTGCCAGCAGGGACCCGCGGACAGATACGCAGTATTTT	CASRDPRTDTQYF
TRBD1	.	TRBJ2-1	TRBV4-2	TGTGCCAGCAGCCAAAGGGACAGGGAGGGAGGTGAGCAGTTCTTC	CASSQRDREGGEQFF
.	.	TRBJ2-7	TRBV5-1	TGCGCCAGCAGCTTGGCCGGGGGCAATTACGAGCAGTACTTC	CASSLAGGNYEQYF
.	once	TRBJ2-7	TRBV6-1	TGTGCCAGCAGTCCTGTCGGGGGTATGTCATACGAGCAGTACTTC	CASSPVGGMSYEQYF
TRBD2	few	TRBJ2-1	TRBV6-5	TGTGCCAGTAGCGGGAGCTCCTACAATGAGCAGTTCTTC	CASSGSSYNEQFF
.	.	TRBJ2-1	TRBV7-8	TGTGCCAGCAGCTTAGAAGGAACATACTCCTACAATGAGCAGTTCTTC	CASSLEGTYSYNEQFF
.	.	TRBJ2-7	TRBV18	TGTGCCAGCTCACCCCGAGAGGGCAACTACGAGCAGTACTTC	CASSPREGNYEQYF
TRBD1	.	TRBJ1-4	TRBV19	TGTGCCAGTAGTTGGACAGGGACTAATGAAAAACTGTTTTTT	CASSWTGTNEKLFF
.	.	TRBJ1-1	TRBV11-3	TGTGCCAGCAGCCCCCAGGGGAGAGGATTCACTGAAGCTTTCTTT	CASSPQGRGFTEAFF
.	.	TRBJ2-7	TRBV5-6	TGTGCCAGCAGCTTAATCTCAGCGTCCTACGAGCAGTACTTC	CASSLISASYEQYF
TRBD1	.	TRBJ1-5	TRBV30	TGTGCCTGGAGTTCCAGGGGGACAAAGAGGTTGAGGCAGCCCCAGCATTTT	CAWSSRGTKRLRQPQHF
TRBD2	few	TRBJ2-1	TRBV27	TGTGCCAGCAGTTTATCAGCGGGAGCGATCTACAATGAGCAGTTCTTC	CASSLSAGAIYNEQFF
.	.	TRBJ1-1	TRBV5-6	TGTGCCAGCAGCCGCGTATCGGGATTGAACACTGAAGCTTTCTTT	CASSRVSGLNTEAFF
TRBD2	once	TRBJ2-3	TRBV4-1	TGCGCCAGCAGTTACATAGCGGGGGGCACAGATACGCAGTATTTT	CASSYIAGGTDTQYF
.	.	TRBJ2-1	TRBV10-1	TGCGCCAGCAGTGAAGGAGGGGGGCCCTACAATGAGCAGTTCTTC	CASSEGGGPYNEQFF
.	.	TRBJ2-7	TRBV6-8	TGTGCCAGGTCCCTAATTACGAACGAGCAGTACTTC	CARSLITNEQYF
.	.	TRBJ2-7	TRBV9	TGTGCCAGCAGCGCGGGGGTCCTAGCGCACCCGGCCTACGAGCAGTACTTC	CASSAGVLAHPAYEQYF
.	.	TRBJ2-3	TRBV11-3	TGTGCCAGCAGCTTACAGGGCACAGATACGCAGTATTTT	CASSLQGTDTQYF
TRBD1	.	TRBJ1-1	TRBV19	TGTGCCAGTAGTTTGGGACAGGGGAACACTGAAGCTTTCTTT	CASSLGQGNTEAFF
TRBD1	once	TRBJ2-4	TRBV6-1	TGTGCCAGCACACAGGGGACAAAAAACATTCAGTACTTC	CASTQGTKNIQYF
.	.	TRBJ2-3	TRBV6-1	TGTGCCAGCAGTGAAGCTAGGTATAGGCTCACAGATACGCAGTATTTT	CASSEARYRLTDTQYF
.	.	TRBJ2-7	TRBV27	TGTGCCAGCAGTTTATCGGCTAGTGCAGGCTACGAGCAGTACTTC	CASSLSASAGYEQYF
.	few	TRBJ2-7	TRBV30	TGTGCCTGGAGCGGCGACGGGAAGGGGTGGTACGAGCAGTACTTC	CAWSGDGKGWYEQYF
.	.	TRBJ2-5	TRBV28	TGTGCCAGCAGTTTCGGGGTGTGGGAAGACCAGTACTTC	CASSFGVWEDQYF
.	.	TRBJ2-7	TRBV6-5	TGTGCCAGCAACCTAAGGTCGGGGAGCTTCGACGAGCAGTACTTC	CASNLRSGSFDEQYF
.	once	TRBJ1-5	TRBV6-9	TGTGCCAGCAGTTACGGCAGTCTATATAGCAATCAGCCCCAGCATTTT	CASSYGSLYSNQPQHF
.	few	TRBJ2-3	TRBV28	TGTGCCAGCCGCGGGACATCCTTCACAGATACGCAGTATTTT	CASRGTSFTDTQYF
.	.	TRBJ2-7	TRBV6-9	TGTGCCAGCAGTGTCTCAGGGGCTGACTCCTACGAGCAGTACTTC	CASSVSGADSYEQYF
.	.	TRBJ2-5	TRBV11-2	TGTGCCAGCAGCTTAGATTGGGAGACCCAGTACTTC	CASSLDWETQYF
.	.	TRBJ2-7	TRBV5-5	TGTGCCAGCAGCTTGGGGTTGTGGGGCACCTACGAGCAGTACTTC	CASSLGLWGTYEQYF
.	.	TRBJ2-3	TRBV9	TGTGCCAGCAGCGTAGCGGCCACAGATACGCAGTATTTT	CASSVAATDTQYF
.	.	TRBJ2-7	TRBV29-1	TGCAGCGTCCGTCTCGGGGGTTACGAGCAGTACTTC	CSVRLGGYEQYF
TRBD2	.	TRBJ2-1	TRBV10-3	TGTGCCATCCTTACCGGGACTAGCAGATATGAGCAGTTCTTC	CAILTGTSRYEQFF
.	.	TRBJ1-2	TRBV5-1	TGCGCCAGCAGCTTGGCCAGAGTCACGGATGGCTACACCTTC	CASSLARVTDGYTF
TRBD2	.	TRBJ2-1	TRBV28	TGTGCCAGCAGTTTTGGTCTAGCGGGGCCCTACAATGAGCAGTTCTTC	CASSFGLAGPYNEQFF
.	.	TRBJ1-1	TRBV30	TGTGCCTGGAGTACAGGCCGCTCGAACACTGAAGCTTTCTTT	CAWSTGRSNTEAFF
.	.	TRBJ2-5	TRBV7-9	TGTGCCAGCAGCGATGGGGAGGAGACCCAGTACTTC	CASSDGEETQYF
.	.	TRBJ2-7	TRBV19	TGTGCCAGTAGTACCAGGGGCTACGAGCAGTACTTC	CASSTRGYEQYF
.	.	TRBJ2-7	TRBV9	TGTGCCAGCAGCCCTTCGCCCTACGAGCAGTACTTC	CASSPSPYEQYF
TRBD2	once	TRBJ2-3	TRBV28	TGTGCCAGCAGTTTAGGGAGGGCGGTGGGCACAGATACGCAGTATTTT	CASSLGRAVGTDTQYF
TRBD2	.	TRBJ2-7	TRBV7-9	TGTGCCAGCAGCGACGGGACTAGCGGGTTCTACGAGCAGTACTTC	CASSDGTSGFYEQYF
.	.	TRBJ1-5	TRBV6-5	TGTGCCAGCAGTTTTACAGGACCCAATCAGCCCCAGCATTTT	CASSFTGPNQPQHF
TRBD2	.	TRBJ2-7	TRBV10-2	TGCGCCAGCAGCCCAGGGTCGGGGGGGGCAAGCGAGCAGTACTTC	CASSPGSGGASEQYF
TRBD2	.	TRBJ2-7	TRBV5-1	TGCGCCAGCAGCCTCCGGGGAGGGAGTCCCTACGAGCAGTACTTC	CASSLRGGSPYEQYF
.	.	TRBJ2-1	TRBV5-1	TGCGCCAGCAGCTTTAGGTATTCAGGGGACAATGAGCAGTTCTTC	CASSFRYSGDNEQFF
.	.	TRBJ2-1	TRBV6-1	TGTGCCAGCAGTCGGGACTCTGCGGTTAATGAGCAGTTCTTC	CASSRDSAVNEQFF
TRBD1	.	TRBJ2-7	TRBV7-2	TGTGCCAGCAGCACAGGGGCGATCAGGGCCTACGAGCAGTACTTC	CASSTGAIRAYEQYF
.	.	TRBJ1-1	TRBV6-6	TGTGCCAGCACTTACGTTGTGAACACTGAAGCTTTCTTT	CASTYVVNTEAFF
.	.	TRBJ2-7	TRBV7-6	TGTGCCAGCAGCTCACAGCAGGGGTACGAGCAGTACTTC	CASSSQQGYEQYF